This TCR beta chain was sequenced for a study of identical twins. TCRdb analysed the 5' RACE reads with MiXCR anew, one entry per CDR3 protein. Of 500,000 to 700,000 distinct CDR3 sequences in the sample, less than 9% are singletons; the top ten hold roughly 1.5%. Germline V lookup: CDR1 SEHNR, CDR2 FQNEAQ (reference sequence). The V and J ends lost 5 bases and 10 bases, in that order; junction bases with no gene match: 8. The CDR3 runs 13 residues. This sample was shared with a second study, whose subject was yellow fever vaccine responses in identical twins. That work adds: Twins showed a vaccine T cell response that reportedly seemed partly convergent, partly personalized.

The chain links TRBV7-9 to TRBJ2-1; 7 bases map to TRBD1. The sequence was collected from a woman between 18 and 29 years old in good health. What was sequenced was PBMCs. CDR3 amino acids: CASSRRQGGEQFF. The CDR3 DNA reads as TGTGCCAGCAGCCGACGACAGGGTGGAGAGCAGTTCTTC.